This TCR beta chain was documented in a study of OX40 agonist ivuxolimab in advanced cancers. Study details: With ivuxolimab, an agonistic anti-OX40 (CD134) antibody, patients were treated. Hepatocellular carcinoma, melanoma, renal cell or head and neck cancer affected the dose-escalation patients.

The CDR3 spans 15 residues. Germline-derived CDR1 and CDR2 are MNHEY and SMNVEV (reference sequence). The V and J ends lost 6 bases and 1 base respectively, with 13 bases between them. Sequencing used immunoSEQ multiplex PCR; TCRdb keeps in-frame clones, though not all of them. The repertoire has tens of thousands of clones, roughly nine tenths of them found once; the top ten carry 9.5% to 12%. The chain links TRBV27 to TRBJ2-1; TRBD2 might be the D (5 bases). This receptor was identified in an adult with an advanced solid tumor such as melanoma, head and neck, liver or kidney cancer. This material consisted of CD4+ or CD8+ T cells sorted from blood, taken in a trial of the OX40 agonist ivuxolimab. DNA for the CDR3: TGTGCCAGCAGCATCGGACTCTCTTCCTACAATGAGCAGTTCTTC. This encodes CASSIGLSSYNEQFF.